This T cell receptor (beta chain) was sequenced in a study of regulatory T cells in long-lasting Graves disease. Study-wide points: There were preferences for TRBV28, TRBJ1-2 and TRBJ2-5 in persistent disease.

This clonotype was detected ten times or more. What it binds is unknown. Germline CDR1 is SGHRS and CDR2 is YFSETQ. The V and J ends lost 3 bases and 1 base, in that order; junction bases with no gene match: 4. CDR3 length equals 15 residues. The time point was: newly diagnosed GD, antithyroid drugs for less than 3 months. Isolated PBMC RNA provided the starting material for the TCR library. Sequencing libraries for TCR beta were prepared with iRepertoire HTBI primers and Arm-PCR of CDR3 regions. TCRdb fed the multiplex PCR reads into MiXCR, producing one record per CDR3 protein. The data show under 450,000 distinct CDR3 sequences, about 10% seen once. These sequences were also reported in another study, on T cells in Graves' hyperthyroidism and ophthalmopathy.

The chain links TRBV5-1 to TRBJ2-1; 7 bases are shared with TRBD1. The specimen comprised peripheral blood mononuclear cells (PBMCs), sampled at new diagnosis, from a patient treated with antithyroid drugs. The source is a woman younger than 35 with Graves disease. The DNA for the CDR3 is TGCGCCAGCAGCTCGACAGGGAAGTCCTACAATGAGCAGTTCTTC. It encodes CASSSTGKSYNEQFF.